The 27 T cell receptor beta chains below come from one sample, sequenced in a study of T cells in localized non-small cell lung cancer. Some clones are missing from TCRdb's copy, which holds only in-frame ones; the method was immunoSEQ multiplex PCR. The sample consists of about 1,500 clones, almost 30% of them appearing once. The sequenced sample was normal lung tissue next to the tumor, obtained before any cancer treatment. These receptors all come from a man between 40 and 70 years old with stage I lung adenocarcinoma.

This clone was counted a few times. The chain carries TRBV30 and TRBJ2-1; D gene uncertain. CDR1 and CDR2 from the germline V gene are GTSNPN and SVGIG (reference sequence). Trimming pared 2 bases from V and 5 bases from J, leaving 7 bases between. The CDR3 runs to 12 residues. DNA for the CDR3: TGTGCCTGGAGTAACGGCCACAATGAGCAGTTCTTC. Protein sequence: CAWSNGHNEQFF.

The chain combines TRBV14 with TRBJ1-2; weak D call: TRBD1 (6 bases). V dropped 6 bases and J dropped 2 bases, with 10 bases sitting between them. Germline loops: CDR1 SGHDN, CDR2 FVKESK. The CDR3 contains 13 residues. The CDR3 is CASSRDRNYGYTF. CDR3 nucleotide sequence: TGTGCCAGCAGTCGCGACAGGAACTATGGCTACACCTTC.

By share, this clone ranks as medium-sized. The chain carries TRBV6-8 and TRBJ2-7, with 13 bases lining up with TRBD2. V gave up 10 bases and J gave up 3 bases; unmatched junction bases: 9. The germline V gene encodes CDR1 MNHGY and CDR2 SAAAGT. There are 15 residues in the CDR3. CDR3 sequence: CAISDGTSGDYEQYF. The CDR3 DNA reads TGTGCCATCAGCGACGGGACTAGCGGGGACTACGAGCAGTACTTC.

Judged by abundance, this clone is large. This rearrangement joins TRBV6-1 to TRBJ2-3; 7 bases are shared with TRBD1. This CDR3 region has 15 residues. Looked up from germline, CDR1 is MNHNS and CDR2 is SASEGT. V lost 0 bases to trimming and J lost 0 bases; unmatched junction nucleotides: 0. DNA for the CDR3: TGTGCCAGCAGTGAAGCGACAGGGAGCACAGATACGCAGTATTTT. Amino acids: CASSEATGSTDTQYF.

This clone was recorded a few times. This sequence joins TRBV9 and TRBJ2-5; either TRBD1 or TRBD2 may fit D (5 bases each). The CDR3 contains 14 residues. Trimming left V 0 bases short and J 5 bases short, with 11 bases between. Germline-derived CDR1 and CDR2 are SGDLS and YYNGEE. The CDR3 sequence: CASSVAKGEETQYF. The CDR3 nucleotides are TGTGCCAGCAGCGTAGCGAAAGGGGAGGAGACCCAGTACTTC.

The chain carries TRBV28 and TRBJ2-1, with 15 bases aligning to TRBD2. This CDR3 is built from 16 residues. Germline-derived CDR1 and CDR2 are MDHEN and SYDVKM. The J segment lost 5 bases and the V segment lost 5 bases, leaving 4 bases of the junction unmatched. This chain's CDR3 is CASSVGLAGGDNEQFF. In DNA, the CDR3 is TGTGCCAGCAGTGTCGGACTAGCGGGGGGGGACAATGAGCAGTTCTTC.

By share, this clone ranks as medium-sized. The rearrangement joins TRBV11-3 to TRBJ2-7; 12 bases map to TRBD1. Germline loops: CDR1 SGHNT, CDR2 YENEEA. J lost 3 bases, V lost 5 bases, and 8 bases had no gene match. This CDR3 has 16 amino acids. CDR3 nucleotide sequence: TGTGCCAGCAGCCTATTCCGGGACAGGGGGCTCTACGAGCAGTACTTC. Its translation: CASSLFRDRGLYEQYF. Full variable domain (rest looked up from reference TRBV11-3 and TRBJ2-7): EAGVVQSPRYKIIEKKQPVAFWCNPISGHNTLYWYLQNLGQGPELLIRYENEEAVDDSQLPKDRFSAERLKGVDSTLKIQPAELGDSAVYLCASSLFRDRGLYEQYFGPGTRLTVT.

This clone occurred a few times. Other DNA sequences in the sample encode the same CDR3. The chain has TRBV19 and TRBJ1-1; a weak D match, TRBD1 (5 bases). The CDR3 totals 14 residues. The germline V gene encodes CDR1 LNHDA and CDR2 SQIVND (reference sequence). Trimming stripped 5 bases from V and 1 base from J, with 11 bases between. CDR3 coding DNA: TGTGCCAGTAGTCTAGGTAGGGGGAACACTGAAGCTTTCTTT. This encodes CASSLGRGNTEAFF.

V and J are TRBV6-8 and TRBJ1-1; D gene unclear. The germline V gene encodes CDR1 MNHGY and CDR2 SAAAGT. V lost 0 bases to trimming and J lost 6 bases, with 11 bases between them. CDR3 length equals 14 residues. CDR3 region: CASSYSSPAAEAFF. The CDR3 DNA is TGTGCCAGCAGTTACTCGTCCCCCGCCGCTGAAGCTTTCTTT.

J is TRBJ2-3 and V is TRBV6-8; 8 bases align to TRBD2. Losses at the gene ends were 5 bases for V and 2 bases for J; bases not matched to a gene: 12. Germline CDR1 MNHGY, CDR2 SAAAGT. The CDR3 extends over 17 amino acids. The CDR3: CASSTRAGVYVTDTQYF. In DNA form, the CDR3 reads TGTGCCAGCAGTACCCGAGCGGGAGTTTATGTCACAGATACGCAGTATTTT.

This clone is medium-sized (0.01 to 0.1%) within its sample. V and J are TRBV11-3 and TRBJ2-1, with D tentatively TRBD1 or TRBD2 (6 bases each). The CDR3 extends over 14 amino acids. Looked up from germline, CDR1 is SGHNT and CDR2 is YENEEA. V was pared by 5 bases and J by 5 bases, with 13 bases between. In nucleotides, the CDR3 is TGTGCCAGCAGCGTTCCCGGGGGCGACAATGAGCAGTTCTTC. It yields the protein CASSVPGGDNEQFF.

The rearrangement uses TRBV11-3 and TRBJ2-1, with 8 bases identical to TRBD2. The CDR3 covers 15 residues. V gave up 5 bases and J gave up 3 bases; unmatched junction bases: 6. Germline assignment: CDR1 SGHNT and CDR2 YENEEA. This CDR3 is CASSTTSGYYNEQFF. The DNA for the CDR3 is TGTGCCAGCAGCACAACTAGCGGCTACTACAATGAGCAGTTCTTC. Drawing the rest from reference TRBV11-3 and TRBJ2-1, the complete variable domain is EAGVVQSPRYKIIEKKQPVAFWCNPISGHNTLYWYLQNLGQGPELLIRYENEEAVDDSQLPKDRFSAERLKGVDSTLKIQPAELGDSAVYLCASSTTSGYYNEQFFGPGTRLTVL.

The CDR3 DNA is TGCAGCGCCACCCCAGGACTAGCAGGGCGGGTAGATACGCAGTATTTT. Translated, it gives CSATPGLAGRVDTQYF. The chain employs TRBV29-1 and TRBJ2-3; TRBD2 matches at 8 bases. J was trimmed by 5 bases and V by 7 bases; bases with no gene match: 17. The length of the CDR3 is 16 residues. CDR1 and CDR2 from the germline V gene are SQVTM and ANQGSEA.

CDR3 residues: CASSLYQGPSYEQYF. The CDR3 DNA follows: TGTGCCAGCAGCTTATACCAGGGACCGTCCTACGAGCAGTACTTC. The V and J genes are TRBV11-3 and TRBJ2-7, with D perhaps TRBD1 or TRBD2 (5 bases each). Per the germline V gene, CDR1 is SGHNT and CDR2 is YENEEA. V lost 2 bases and J 1 base, leaving 12 bases between the germline ends. The CDR3 runs to 15 residues.

With respect to this clone: The read is 1 residue too short to cover the CDR3 end, so that end is filled in from the germline J gene. The chain links TRBV10-3 to TRBJ1-2; D is uncertain. This CDR3 region has 13 residues. Trimming left V 1 base short and J 4 bases short, with 7 bases between. Germline V gene data show CDR1 as ENHRY and CDR2 as SYGVKD. Here the CDR3 reads CAISELDGYGYTF. CDR3 bases read: TGTGCCATCAGTGAGTTGGACGGCTATGGCTACACC.

The chain links TRBV28 to TRBJ1-1; TRBD1 might be the D (5 bases). The CDR3 has 14 residues. Trimming removed 5 bases from V and 8 bases from J, with 18 bases in between. CDR1 and CDR2 from the germline V gene are MDHEN and SYDVKM. The CDR3 loop reads CASSPVGGRSEAFF. The CDR3 DNA is TGTGCCAGCAGTCCGGTGGGGGGGAGATCGGAAGCTTTCTTT. Variable domain in full (rest from reference TRBV28 and TRBJ1-1): DVKVTQSSRYLVKRTGEKVFLECVQDMDHENMFWYRQDPGLGLRLIYFSYDVKMKEKGDIPEGYSVSREKKERFSLILESASTNQTSMYLCASSPVGGRSEAFFGQGTRLTVV.

In its sample, this clone was seen a few times. The rearrangement uses TRBV28 and TRBJ1-2; a possible D gene is TRBD1 (5 bases). V was trimmed by 8 bases and J by 5 bases, leaving 12 bases between them. Per germline, CDR1 MDHEN and CDR2 SYDVKM. This CDR3 comprises 12 residues. Here the CDR3 reads CASGTLLYGYTF. The CDR3, as DNA: TGTGCCAGCGGGACCCTCTTATATGGCTACACCTTC.

This sequence joins TRBV6-8 and TRBJ2-7; TRBD1 agrees at 10 bases. V was clipped by 6 bases and J by 7 bases; unmatched bases: 6. There are 13 residues in the CDR3. Germline V gene data show CDR1 as MNHGY and CDR2 as SAAAGT. The DNA for the CDR3 is TGTGCCAGCAGGACAGGGGGCGCGGGGGAGCAGTACTTC. It yields the protein CASRTGGAGEQYF.

In this sample, this clone turned up a few times. At the DNA level, this CDR3 is encoded by other sequences in the same sample as well. CDR3 nucleotides: TGTGCCAGTAGTATAGGCAGGGGGAACACTGAAGCTTTCTTT. This encodes CASSIGRGNTEAFF. V usage is TRBV19 and J usage is TRBJ1-1, with D tentatively TRBD1 (6 bases). CDR3 length: 14 amino acids. Germline CDR1 reads LNHDA; CDR2 reads SQIVND (reference sequence). V shed 1 base and J shed 1 base, with 7 bases lying between them.

This clone was observed a single time. This chain connects TRBV2 to TRBJ2-7; TRBD1 aligns across 7 bases. This CDR3 is 12 amino acids long. V lost 7 bases and J lost 6; bases outside the gene matches: 6. The germline gives CDR1 SNHLY, CDR2 FYNNEI. CDR3 sequence: CASTRGPGEQYF. In DNA form, the CDR3 reads TGTGCCAGCACTAGGGGGCCGGGCGAGCAGTACTTC.

This chain links TRBV19 with TRBJ2-1; D possibly corresponds to TRBD2 (7 bases). Germline CDR1 is LNHDA and CDR2 is SQIVND (reference sequence). The CDR3 runs 15 residues. Trimming left V 3 bases short and J 8 bases short, with 17 bases between. The CDR3 DNA reads as TGTGCCAGTAGTATGGCGGGGGCCCCGGTCCATGAGCAGTTCTTC. Amino acid sequence: CASSMAGAPVHEQFF.

CDR3 in DNA: TGTGCCAGCAGACGACGACTAGCGGTGCTCGAGCAGTACTTC. It translates to CASRRRLAVLEQYF. J is TRBJ2-7 and V is TRBV28, with TRBD2 matching 9 bases. The CDR3 is made up of 14 amino acids. Per germline, CDR1 MDHEN and CDR2 SYDVKM. V lost 6 bases and J lost 6; bases outside the gene matches: 9.

The rearrangement uses TRBV11-3 and TRBJ2-7, with 11 bases aligning to TRBD1. CDR3 length: 14 residues. CDR1 SGHNT and CDR2 YENEEA come from the germline V gene. The V segment lost 1 base and the J segment 6 bases; nucleotides outside the gene matches: 2. The CDR3 loop is CASSLGGQGGEQYF. In DNA form, the CDR3 reads TGTGCCAGCAGCTTAGGGGGACAGGGGGGCGAGCAGTACTTC.

This CDR3 is CASSFRDRDLQETQYF. The CDR3, as DNA: TGTGCCAGTTCCTTCCGGGACAGGGACCTTCAAGAGACCCAGTACTTC. The rearrangement joins TRBV19 to TRBJ2-5; 9 nucleotides align to TRBD1. Germline V CDR1 and CDR2: LNHDA, SQIVND (reference sequence). J was trimmed by 2 bases and V by 8 bases; bases with no gene match: 12. This CDR3 has 16 amino acids.

This clone was recorded a few times. CDR3 coding DNA: TGTGCCAGCAGCGGGGCCGGGACAGGGTGGGAGACCCAGTACTTC. Amino acids: CASSGAGTGWETQYF. The gene calls are TRBV9 and TRBJ2-5; 9 bases align to TRBD1. Looked up from germline, CDR1 is SGDLS and CDR2 is YYNGEE. Unmatched junction bases numbered 8, after V lost 3 bases and J lost 5 bases. The CDR3 runs 15 residues.

The chain couples TRBV10-2 to TRBJ2-1; D unclear. Germline V gene sequence: CDR1 WSHSY, CDR2 SAAADI. V lost 5 bases and J 6 bases, leaving 14 bases between the germline ends. This CDR3 region has 14 residues. CDR3 residues: CASSTGPVGNEQFF. The CDR3 nucleotides read TGCGCCAGCAGTACCGGGCCTGTGGGCAATGAGCAGTTCTTC.

The V call is TRBV19, the J call TRBJ1-5; D is ambiguous. Trimming removed 5 bases at V and 0 bases at J, with 11 bases between. From germline, CDR1 is LNHDA and CDR2 SQIVND (reference sequence). The length of the CDR3 is 15 residues. The DNA of the CDR3 is TGTGCCAGTAGTCCACCAGCGTATAGCAATCAGCCCCAGCATTTT. It codes for CASSPPAYSNQPQHF.